The clone carrying this T cell receptor (beta chain) turned up a few times. These data belong to a study of blood T cell repertoires in COVID-19. Study overall: Donors in the United States, Italy and Spain gave samples during acute or convalescent COVID-19. T cells, B-cell-depleted T cells, or PBMCs supplied cDNA or gDNA.

V was trimmed by 3 bases and J by 2 bases, leaving 12 bases between them. CDR3 size: 16 residues. Germline V gene sequence: CDR1 KGHDR, CDR2 SFDVKD. Authors' analysis steps: Reference gene primer amplification yielded estimated nucleated cell counts. Only in-frame clones appear in the TCRdb table, and some are missing; sequencing was by immunoSEQ multiplex PCR. From that table come the V and J calls and clone size; the DNA was used to work out D and trimming. The sample has around 700,000 clones, approximately 90% seen once; the top ten hold approximately 0.3%. This receptor was taken from a woman aged 18-30 years with acute or convalescent COVID-19. Source material: peripheral blood. This sequence joins TRBV24-1 and TRBJ2-2; possible D gene TRBD2, 6 bases. CDR3 nucleotides: TGTGCCACCAGTGATCCCGGGACTTATAACACCGGGGAGCTGTTTTTT. Its protein is CATSDPGTYNTGELFF.